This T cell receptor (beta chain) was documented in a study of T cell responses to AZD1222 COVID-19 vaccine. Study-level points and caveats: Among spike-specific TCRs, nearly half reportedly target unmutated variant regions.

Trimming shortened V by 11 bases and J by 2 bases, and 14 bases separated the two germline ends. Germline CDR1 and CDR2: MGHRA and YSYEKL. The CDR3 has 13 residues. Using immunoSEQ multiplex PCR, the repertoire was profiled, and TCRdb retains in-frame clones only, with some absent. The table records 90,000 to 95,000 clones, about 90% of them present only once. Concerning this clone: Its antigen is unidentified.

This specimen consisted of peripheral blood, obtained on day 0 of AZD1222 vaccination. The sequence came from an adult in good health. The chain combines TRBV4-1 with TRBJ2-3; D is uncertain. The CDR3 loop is CAVQLQPTDTQYF. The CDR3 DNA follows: TGCGCCGTACAGCTCCAGCCCACAGATACGCAGTATTTT.